The next 8 T cell receptor beta chains were all read from a single sample in a study of blood T cells in healthy people across ages (dated by TCRdb to 2015 to 2017). Libraries were made using 5' RACE. These reads were obtained on an Illumina HiSeq 2500. The second PCR ran for about 7 to 11 cycles and used a J-beta primer mix along with a sample-barcoded 5' primer. TCRdb applied fastp at Q25 and MiXCR to the public reads, then kept only in-frame beta chains. For every CDR3 protein sequence, its rows merge into one entry that carries the most common genes and DNA. Across this sample there are more than 900,000 distinct CDR3 sequences, with around 29% seen only once. The top ten clonotypes cover about 10% of the sample. The sample was also reused in another study, on T cells of mothers and their children.

The sample taken for sequencing was blood. The receptor set was obtained from a woman aged 40-49 years in good health.

V and J are TRBV27 and TRBJ1-2; perhaps TRBD1 as D (5 bases). There are 13 residues in the CDR3. Trimming cost V 3 bases and J 8 bases, with 13 bases left between them. The germline V gene has CDR1 MNHEY and CDR2 SMNVEV (reference sequence). CDR3 in amino acids: CASSFRDVGGYTF. In DNA form, the CDR3 reads TGTGCCAGCAGTTTCCGGGACGTCGGAGGCTACACCTTC.

This clonotype was picked up a small number of times. The CDR3 nucleotides are TGTGCCAGCAGCTCGACCCGGGGGACAGCTACGAAGCAGTACTTC. It encodes CASSSTRGTATKQYF. The chain joins TRBV11-3 to TRBJ2-7; D is perhaps TRBD1 (7 bases). V lost 4 bases and J 8 bases, leaving 21 bases between the germline ends. Germline CDR1 SGHNT, CDR2 YENEEA. The CDR3 sequence is 15 residues long. Using reference TRBV11-3 and TRBJ2-7 for the parts outside the CDR3, the full variable domain is EAGVVQSPRYKIIEKKQPVAFWCNPISGHNTLYWYLQNLGQGPELLIRYENEEAVDDSQLPKDRFSAERLKGVDSTLKIQPAELGDSAVYLCASSSTRGTATKQYFGPGTRLTVT.

V and J are TRBV20-1 and TRBJ2-5; the D gene is possibly TRBD1 (5 bases). V was clipped by 0 bases and J by 3 bases, with 11 bases between them. The germline V gene encodes CDR1 DFQATT and CDR2 SNEGSKA (reference sequence). The CDR3 contains 14 residues. The CDR3 bases are TGCAGTGCTAGAGATCCGGAGACAGAAGAGACCCAGTACTTC. Translated, it gives CSARDPETEETQYF.

This clonotype was counted a few times. This rearrangement joins TRBV20-1 to TRBJ2-3, with TRBD2 matching over 11 bases. Per the germline V gene, CDR1 is DFQATT and CDR2 is SNEGSKA (reference sequence). V was clipped by 2 bases and J by 6 bases; unmatched bases: 4. The length of the CDR3 is 14 residues. CDR3 region: CSARTTSGADTQYF. CDR3 nucleotides: TGCAGTGCTAGAACGACTAGCGGGGCGGATACGCAGTATTTT.

This clonotype was seen a handful of times. The chain couples TRBV28 to TRBJ1-2; D gene uncertain. The CDR3 totals 12 residues. Germline loops: CDR1 MDHEN, CDR2 SYDVKM. With 2 bases removed from V and 6 bases from J, the gap between germline ends came to 7 bases. CDR3 residues: CASSLIRDGYTF. The CDR3 region has the DNA TGTGCCAGCAGTTTAATCCGCGATGGCTACACCTTC.

This clonotype was seen only once. CDR3 residues: CASSNHRGAAGNTIYF. CDR3 DNA: TGTGCCAGCAGTAACCACAGGGGAGCGGCTGGAAACACCATATATTTT. The chain couples TRBV6-6 to TRBJ1-3; 7 nucleotides align to TRBD1. V lost 5 bases to trimming and J lost 2 bases; unmatched junction nucleotides: 9. CDR3 length equals 16 residues. CDR1 and CDR2 (germline): MNHNY, SVGAGI (reference sequence).

This clonotype was seen many times. The V and J genes are TRBV7-8 and TRBJ1-5, with 8 bases lining up with TRBD1. The CDR3 has 14 residues. Per germline, CDR1 SGHVS and CDR2 FQNEAQ. V was clipped by 5 bases and J by 5 bases; unmatched bases: 5. DNA of the CDR3: TGTGCCAGCAGCCTGGGACAGGCGTATCAGCCCCAGCATTTT. It encodes CASSLGQAYQPQHF.

The sample holds a few counts of this clonotype. The chain employs TRBV20-1 and TRBJ2-1, with 8 bases matching TRBD2. The CDR3 runs 13 residues. Germline-derived CDR1 and CDR2 are DFQATT and SNEGSKA (reference sequence). J was trimmed by 5 bases and V by 3 bases; bases with no gene match: 3. The chain's CDR3 is CSASAGGNNEQFF. CDR3 DNA: TGCAGTGCTAGCGCGGGGGGAAACAATGAGCAGTTCTTC.